The rows below give T cell receptor beta chains drawn from one sample of a study of T cells in localized non-small cell lung cancer. Data came from immunoSEQ multiplex PCR; TCRdb stores just in-frame clones and leaves some out. The table shows 20,000 to 25,000 clones, with about 88% occurring only once. The sample consisted of peripheral blood, taken before any cancer treatment. These receptors were taken from a female donor over 55 with stage I lung adenocarcinoma. The conserved cysteine and the conserved F or W are not part of the CDR3 here.

TRBJ1-3 TRBV4-1 ASSQGSSGNTIY
TRBJ1-4 TRBV6-1 ASRDPGWDEKLF
TRBJ2-1 TRBV28 ASRGAGGLNEQF
TRBJ2-6 TRBV7-3 ASSPTRPDTGANVLT
TRBJ1-6 TRBV10-3 AISPGNSYNSPLH
TRBJ2-7 TRBV6-1 ASTDAGTGREQY
TRBJ1-1 TRBV25-1 ASSDSRQLNTEAF
TRBJ1-1 TRBV28 ASSLQNTEAF
TRBJ2-2 TRBV2 ASSAVPESKHTGELF
TRBJ2-1 TRBV6-5 ASSYLLAGVNEQF
TRBJ2-1 TRBV5-1 ASSSGLAGNLNEQF
TRBJ1-2 TRBV6-1 AILPGGGHGYT
TRBJ2-1 TRBV11-2 ASSKQGFGSYNEQF
TRBJ2-2 TRBV5-1 ASSSENTGELF
TRBJ2-1 TRBV29-1 SAKPQGPGEQF
TRBJ1-1 TRBV7-9 ASSLYRDRVTEAF
TRBJ1-5 TRBV5-6 ASSLTAGDQPQH
TRBJ2-5 TRBV29-1 SVEAPRRETQY
TRBJ2-4 TRBV14 ASSPDRGYNIQY
TRBJ1-2 TRBV29-1 SVDEGQGEGSGYT
TRBJ1-1 TRBV25-1 ASSEPLYDRGCAEAF
TRBJ1-2 TRBV30 AWSSQSGGYT
TRBJ1-4 TRBV7-6 ASSPGPGNEKLF
TRBJ1-1 TRBV10-1 ASMPAVDSEAF
TRBJ2-5 TRBV5-4 ASRFRDRQETQY
TRBJ1-2 TRBV2 ATPTGANYGYT
TRBJ2-2 TRBV19 ASSGGQGAPGELF
TRBJ1-3 TRBV6-6 ASSYEGSSGNTIY
TRBJ2-7 TRBV11-3 ASSLDGGSSSYEQY
TRBJ1-2 TRBV6-1 ASSERGGEPYGYT
TRBJ2-3 TRBV7-9 ASSPPGGPSTDTQY
TRBJ1-1 TRBV4-1 ASSQDLRGGLTEAF
TRBJ2-7 TRBV7-9 ASSSDGQKISQY
TRBJ2-1 TRBV5-8 ASSLDGNSYNEQF
TRBJ1-2 TRBV30 AWSVFGGAVTAGGYT
TRBJ2-3 TRBV19 ASSPRDNPPLDTQY
TRBJ2-7 TRBV9 ASSVGWSGYEQY
TRBJ2-3 TRBV9 ASSVVSAGSLDTQY
TRBJ1-1 TRBV2 ASTWENTEAF
TRBJ2-2 TRBV10-3 AIRVQGTGELF
TRBJ1-2 TRBV30 AWRKDYGYT
TRBJ2-1 TRBV6-4 ASSGDLYNEQF
TRBJ2-5 TRBV4-2 ASSQQTETQY
TRBJ1-1 TRBV11-2 ASSLDPGMNTEAF
TRBJ2-7 TRBV4-1 ASSQEEGYEQY
TRBJ1-2 TRBV9 ASSTQTGDYGYT